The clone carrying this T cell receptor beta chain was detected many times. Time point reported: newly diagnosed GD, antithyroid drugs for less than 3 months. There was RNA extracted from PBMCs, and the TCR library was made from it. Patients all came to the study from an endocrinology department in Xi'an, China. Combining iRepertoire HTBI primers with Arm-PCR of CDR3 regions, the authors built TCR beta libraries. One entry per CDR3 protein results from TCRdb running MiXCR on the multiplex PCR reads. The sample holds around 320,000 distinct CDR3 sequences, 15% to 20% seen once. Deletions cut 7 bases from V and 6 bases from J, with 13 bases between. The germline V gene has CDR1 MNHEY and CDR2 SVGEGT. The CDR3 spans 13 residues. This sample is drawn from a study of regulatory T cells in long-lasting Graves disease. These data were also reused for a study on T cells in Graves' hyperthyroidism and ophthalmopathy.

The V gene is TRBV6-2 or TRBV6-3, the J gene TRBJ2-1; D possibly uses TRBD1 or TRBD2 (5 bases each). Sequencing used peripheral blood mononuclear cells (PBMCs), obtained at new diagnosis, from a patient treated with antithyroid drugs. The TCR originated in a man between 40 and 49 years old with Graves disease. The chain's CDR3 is CASINHGTNEQFF. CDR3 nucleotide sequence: TGTGCCAGCATAAACCACGGGACCAATGAGCAGTTCTTC.